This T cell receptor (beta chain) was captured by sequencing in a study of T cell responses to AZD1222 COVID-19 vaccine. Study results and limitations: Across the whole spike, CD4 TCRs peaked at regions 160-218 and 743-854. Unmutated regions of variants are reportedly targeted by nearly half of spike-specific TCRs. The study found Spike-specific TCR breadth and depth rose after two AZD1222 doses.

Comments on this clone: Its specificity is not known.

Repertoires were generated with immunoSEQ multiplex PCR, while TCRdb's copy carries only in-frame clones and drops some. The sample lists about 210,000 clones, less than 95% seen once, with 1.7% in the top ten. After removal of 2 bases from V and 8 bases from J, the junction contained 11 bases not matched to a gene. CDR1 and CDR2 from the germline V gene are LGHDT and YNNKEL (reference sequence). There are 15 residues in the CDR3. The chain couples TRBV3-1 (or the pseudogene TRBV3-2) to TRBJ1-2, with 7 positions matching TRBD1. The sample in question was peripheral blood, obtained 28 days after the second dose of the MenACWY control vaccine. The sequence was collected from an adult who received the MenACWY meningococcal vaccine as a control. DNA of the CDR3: TGTGCCAGCAGCCAACGCGGACAGGTCGGGACGGGCTACACCTTC. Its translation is CASSQRGQVGTGYTF.